A single sample is the source of the 15 T cell receptor beta chains below, sequenced in a study of cytomegalovirus exposure and HLA in healthy donors. 60 Vbeta and 13 Jbeta primers were used in PCR. Libraries were prepared by immunoSEQ multiplex PCR; TCRdb keeps only in-frame clonotypes and omits some of them. The profile shows approximately 110,000 clones, 75% to 90% of them singletons. Input material: PBMCs. These receptors were collected from a man aged 50 or older in good health and CMV-seronegative.

The chain uses TRBV19 and TRBJ1-2; 8 bases match TRBD1. Germline V gene lookup returns CDR1 LNHDA and CDR2 SQIVND (reference sequence). With V trimmed by 6 bases and J by 2 bases, 8 bases remained unmatched. The CDR3 covers 15 residues. DNA for the CDR3: TGTGCCAGTAGCCCAACAGGGGGGATAAACTATGGCTACACCTTC. Translating it yields CASSPTGGINYGYTF.

The genes are TRBV4-1 and TRBJ1-2; 9 bases line up with TRBD1. Per germline, CDR1 MGHRA and CDR2 YSYEKL. V shed 6 bases and J 1 base; nucleotides not matched to a gene: 6. This CDR3 region has 15 residues. The CDR3, as DNA: TGCGCCAGCAGTTTTCCGGGACAGGGTAACTATGGCTACACCTTC. It yields the protein CASSFPGQGNYGYTF.

A remark on this clone: A junction boundary mismatches the germline segment, possibly from a read error. CDR3 protein: CSSSLRQGSYTF. In nucleotides, the CDR3 is TGTTCCAGCAGCCTTCGACAGGGGAGCTACACCTTC. The chain has TRBV7-9 and TRBJ1-2; TRBD1 agrees at 8 bases. The CDR3 length is 12 residues. Germline V CDR1 and CDR2: SEHNR, FQNEAQ (reference sequence).

The rearrangement joins TRBV28 to TRBJ2-2, with TRBD1 identical over 7 bases. This CDR3 comprises 14 residues. The germline V gene encodes CDR1 MDHEN and CDR2 SYDVKM. V shed 7 bases, J shed 8 bases, and the junction held 10 bases outside the gene matches. The CDR3 DNA is TGTGCCAGCACCAGACAGGGAGTAACGGGGGAGCTGTTTTTT. Translated, it gives CASTRQGVTGELFF.

This clone was observed a single time. The CDR3 loop reads CASSSPGQGPYSNQPQHF. CDR3 bases: TGCGCCAGCAGCTCCCCGGGACAGGGGCCCTATAGCAATCAGCCCCAGCATTTT. V gene TRBV5-1 combines with J gene TRBJ1-5; 10 bases agree with TRBD1. Germline trimming cut 3 bases from V and 0 bases from J; bases unmatched to any gene: 9. There are 18 residues in the CDR3. In germline, CDR1 is SGHRS, CDR2 YFSETQ.

This clone occurred once. The chain uses TRBV6-5 and TRBJ1-5; 9 bases map to TRBD1. The CDR3 has 16 residues. With V trimmed by 4 bases and J by 0 bases, 4 bases remained unmatched. The germline V gene encodes CDR1 MNHEY and CDR2 SVGAGI. The CDR3 bases are TGTGCCAGCAGTTTAACAGGGGGCTCTAGCAATCAGCCCCAGCATTTT. Protein sequence: CASSLTGGSSNQPQHF.

The chain carries TRBV6-5 and TRBJ1-1, with D unresolved. This CDR3 region has 14 residues. The germline V gene has CDR1 MNHEY and CDR2 SVGAGI. The V and J ends lost 0 bases and 7 bases respectively, with 12 bases between them. This CDR3 is CASSYSTIGNEAFF. CDR3 nucleotides: TGTGCCAGCAGTTACTCGACTATCGGAAATGAAGCTTTCTTT.

The chain uses TRBV27 and TRBJ1-1, with D hard to call. The germline V gene encodes CDR1 MNHEY and CDR2 SMNVEV (reference sequence). Trimming left V 3 bases short and J 2 bases short, with 10 bases between. The CDR3 runs 14 residues. The CDR3 DNA reads as TGTGCCAGCAGTTTGGCGGTACCCAACACTGAAGCTTTCTTT. This codes for CASSLAVPNTEAFF.

The chain has TRBV6-5 and TRBJ2-7; tentative D call: TRBD1 (6 bases). Trimming removed 7 bases at V and 2 bases at J, with 15 bases between. The CDR3 extends over 14 amino acids. Germline CDR1 and CDR2: MNHEY and SVGAGI. The CDR3: CASTRTTGAYEQYF. Here the CDR3 DNA reads TGTGCCAGCACTAGAACGACAGGTGCCTACGAGCAGTACTTC.

The CDR3 loop reads CASSLVEPGQGWGNTIYF. The CDR3 DNA reads as TGTGCCAGCAGCTTAGTCGAACCAGGACAGGGATGGGGAAACACCATATATTTT. The chain carries TRBV7-8 and TRBJ1-3, with 8 bases aligning to TRBD1. Trimming removed 1 base from V and 4 bases from J; junction bases left unmatched: 12. The CDR3 sequence is 18 residues long. Germline CDR1 reads SGHVS; CDR2 reads FQNEAQ.

This clone was found once. V usage is TRBV5-1 and J usage is TRBJ2-7; 12 bases match TRBD2. This CDR3 is built from 20 residues. V lost 4 bases and J lost 3; bases outside the gene matches: 20. CDR1 SGHRS and CDR2 YFSETQ come from the germline V gene. CDR3 residues: CASSIPGDRETSGGFYEQYF. The CDR3, as DNA: TGCGCCAGCAGCATACCGGGGGACAGGGAGACTAGCGGGGGTTTCTACGAGCAGTACTTC.

The chain carries TRBV7-2 and TRBJ2-5, with 11 bases matching TRBD1. From germline, CDR1 is SGHTA and CDR2 FQGNSA. The junction had 2 bases not matched to a gene; V was cut back by 4 bases and J by 4 bases. This CDR3 is built from 14 residues. The CDR3 DNA follows: TGTGCCAGCAGCTGGGGGACAGGGGGAGAGACCCAGTACTTC. Translating gives CASSWGTGGETQYF.

This clone was recorded once. This chain links TRBV6-5 with TRBJ1-2; possible D gene TRBD1, 6 bases. Trimming cost V 5 bases and J 0 bases, with 13 bases left between them. The CDR3 covers 15 residues. CDR1 MNHEY and CDR2 SVGAGI come from the germline V gene. The CDR3 DNA follows: TGTGCCAGCAGTCGGACAGAGGGGGCTAACTATGGCTACACCTTC. This encodes CASSRTEGANYGYTF.

In this sample, this clone turned up once. The J gene is TRBJ1-5, the V gene TRBV4-2; no firm D call. CDR1 LGHNA and CDR2 YNFKEQ come from the germline V gene. This CDR3 is built from 15 residues. V lost 0 bases, J lost 0 bases, and 6 bases lay in between. The CDR3 DNA reads TGTGCCAGCAGCCAAGATCCAAATAGCAATCAGCCCCAGCATTTT. Residues: CASSQDPNSNQPQHF.

This sequence joins TRBV2 and TRBJ1-4, with a tentative D call TRBD1 (5 bases). The CDR3 has 16 amino acids. Trimming removed 0 bases at V and 4 bases at J, with 12 bases between. Looked up from germline, CDR1 is SNHLY and CDR2 is FYNNEI. The CDR3 protein is CASSEALGGGNEKLFF. The CDR3 nucleotides read TGTGCCAGCAGTGAAGCGCTTGGGGGGGGTAATGAAAAACTGTTTTTT. Combining the CDR3 with reference TRBV2 and TRBJ1-4 gives the whole variable domain EPEVTQTPSHQVTQMGQEVILRCVPISNHLYFYWYRQILGQKVEFLVSFYNNEISEKSEIFDDQFSVERPDGSNFTLKIRSTKLEDSAMYFCASSEALGGGNEKLFFGSGTQLSVL.